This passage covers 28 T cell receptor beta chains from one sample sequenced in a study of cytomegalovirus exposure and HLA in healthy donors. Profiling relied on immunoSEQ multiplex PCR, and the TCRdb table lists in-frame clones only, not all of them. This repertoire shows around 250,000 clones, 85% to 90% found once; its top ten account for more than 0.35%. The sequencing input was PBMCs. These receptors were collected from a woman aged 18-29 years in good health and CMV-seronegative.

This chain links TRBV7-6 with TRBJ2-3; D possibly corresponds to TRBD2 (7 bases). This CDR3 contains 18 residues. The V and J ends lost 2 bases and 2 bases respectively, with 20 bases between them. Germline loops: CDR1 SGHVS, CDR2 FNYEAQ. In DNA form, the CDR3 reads TGTGCCAGCAGCTTAATCGCCGGGGGGCTCGACATCACAGATACGCAGTATTTT. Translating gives CASSLIAGGLDITDTQYF.

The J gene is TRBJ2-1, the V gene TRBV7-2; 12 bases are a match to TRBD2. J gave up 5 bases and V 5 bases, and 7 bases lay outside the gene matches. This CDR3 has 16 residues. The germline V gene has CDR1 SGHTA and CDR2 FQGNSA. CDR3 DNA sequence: TGTGCCAGCAGCCCACAGGGACTAGCGGGTGACAATGAGCAGTTCTTC. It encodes CASSPQGLAGDNEQFF.

The CDR3 coding sequence is TGTGCCAGCAGTGGGAGAAACCAAGAGACCCAGTACTTC. Encoded protein: CASSGRNQETQYF. The chain couples TRBV25-1 to TRBJ2-5; D gene uncertain. Trimming shortened V by 4 bases and J by 0 bases, and 6 bases separated the two germline ends. Germline-derived CDR1 and CDR2 are MGHDK and SYGVNS. There are 13 residues in the CDR3. Full variable domain (rest looked up from reference TRBV25-1 and TRBJ2-5): EADIYQTPRYLVIGTGKKITLECSQTMGHDKMYWYQQDPGMELHLIHYSYGVNSTEKGDLSSESTVSRIRTEHFPLTLESARPSHTSQYLCASSGRNQETQYFGPGTRLLVL.

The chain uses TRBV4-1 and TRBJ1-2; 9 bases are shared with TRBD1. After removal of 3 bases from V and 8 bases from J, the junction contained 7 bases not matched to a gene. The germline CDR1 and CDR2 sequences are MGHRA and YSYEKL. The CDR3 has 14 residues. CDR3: CASSHPGTGTGYTF. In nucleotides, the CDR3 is TGCGCCAGCAGCCACCCCGGGACAGGGACCGGCTACACCTTC.

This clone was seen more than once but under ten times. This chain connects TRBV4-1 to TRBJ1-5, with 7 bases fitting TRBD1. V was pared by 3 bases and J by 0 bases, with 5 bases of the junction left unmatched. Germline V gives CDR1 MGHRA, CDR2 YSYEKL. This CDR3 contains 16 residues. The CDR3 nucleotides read TGCGCCAGCAGCCAGAGGGGACAGCCTAGCAATCAGCCCCAGCATTTT. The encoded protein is CASSQRGQPSNQPQHF.

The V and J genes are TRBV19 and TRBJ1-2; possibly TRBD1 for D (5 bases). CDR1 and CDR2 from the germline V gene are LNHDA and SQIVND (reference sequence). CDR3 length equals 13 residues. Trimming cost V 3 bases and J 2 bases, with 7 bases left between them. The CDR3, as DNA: TGTGCCAGTAGTATCACAGGAAACTATGGCTACACCTTC. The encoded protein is CASSITGNYGYTF.

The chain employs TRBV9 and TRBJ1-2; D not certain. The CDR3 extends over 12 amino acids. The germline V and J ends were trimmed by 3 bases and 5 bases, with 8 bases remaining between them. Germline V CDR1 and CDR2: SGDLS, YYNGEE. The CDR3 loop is CASSGDKYGYTF. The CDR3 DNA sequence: TGTGCCAGCAGCGGAGACAAGTATGGCTACACCTTC.

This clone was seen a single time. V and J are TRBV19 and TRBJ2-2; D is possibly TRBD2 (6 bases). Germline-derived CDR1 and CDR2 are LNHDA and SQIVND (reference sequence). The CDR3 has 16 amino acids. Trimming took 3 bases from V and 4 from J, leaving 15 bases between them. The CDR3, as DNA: TGTGCCAGTAGTATCTTCGGGCGGGGTTCCACCGGGGAGCTGTTTTTT. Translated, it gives CASSIFGRGSTGELFF.

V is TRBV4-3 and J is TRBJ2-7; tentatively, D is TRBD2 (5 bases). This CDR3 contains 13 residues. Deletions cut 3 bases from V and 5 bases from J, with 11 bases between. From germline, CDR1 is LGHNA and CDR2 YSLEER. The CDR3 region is CASSHTLVHEQYF. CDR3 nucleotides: TGCGCCAGCAGCCATACACTAGTTCACGAGCAGTACTTC.

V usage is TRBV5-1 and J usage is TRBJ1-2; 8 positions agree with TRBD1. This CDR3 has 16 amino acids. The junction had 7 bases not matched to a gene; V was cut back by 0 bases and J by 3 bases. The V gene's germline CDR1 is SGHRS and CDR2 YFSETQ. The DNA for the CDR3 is TGCGCCAGCAGCTTGGAGGCGGCAGGGGGCGACTATGGCTACACCTTC. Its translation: CASSLEAAGGDYGYTF.

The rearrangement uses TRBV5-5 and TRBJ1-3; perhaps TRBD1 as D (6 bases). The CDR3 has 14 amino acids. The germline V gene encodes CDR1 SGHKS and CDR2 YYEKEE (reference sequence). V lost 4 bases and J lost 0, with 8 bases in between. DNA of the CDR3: TGTGCCAGCAGCACGACAGGCTCTGGAAACACCATATATTTT. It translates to CASSTTGSGNTIYF.

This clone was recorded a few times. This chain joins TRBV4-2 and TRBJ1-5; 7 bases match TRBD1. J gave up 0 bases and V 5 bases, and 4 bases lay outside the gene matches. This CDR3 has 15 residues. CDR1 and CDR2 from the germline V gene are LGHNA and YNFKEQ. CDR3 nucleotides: TGTGCCAGCAGCGGGACAGAATATAGCAATCAGCCCCAGCATTTT. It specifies CASSGTEYSNQPQHF.

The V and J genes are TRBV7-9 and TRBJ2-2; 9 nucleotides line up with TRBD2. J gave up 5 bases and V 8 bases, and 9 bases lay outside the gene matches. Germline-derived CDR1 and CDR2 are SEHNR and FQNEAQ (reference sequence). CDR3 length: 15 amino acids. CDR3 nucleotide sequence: TGTGCCAGCTTGAAGCGGGGGGATACAACCGGGGAGCTGTTTTTT. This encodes CASLKRGDTTGELFF.

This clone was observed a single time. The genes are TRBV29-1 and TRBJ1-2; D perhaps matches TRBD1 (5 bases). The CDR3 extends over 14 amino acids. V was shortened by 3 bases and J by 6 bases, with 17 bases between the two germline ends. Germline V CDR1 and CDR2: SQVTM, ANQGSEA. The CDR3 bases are TGCAGCGTTGATGAGGGAGGGGTGGCTGATGGCTACACCTTC. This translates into CSVDEGGVADGYTF.

CDR3 DNA: TGCGCCAGCAGCGCCGCAGGGGGGTCAAATGAAGCTTTCTTT. Its translation: CASSAAGGSNEAFF. J is TRBJ1-1 and V is TRBV5-1, with 7 bases matching TRBD1. CDR1 SGHRS and CDR2 YFSETQ come from the germline V gene. V shed 4 bases, J shed 7 bases, and the junction held 10 bases outside the gene matches. The CDR3 loop spans 14 amino acids.

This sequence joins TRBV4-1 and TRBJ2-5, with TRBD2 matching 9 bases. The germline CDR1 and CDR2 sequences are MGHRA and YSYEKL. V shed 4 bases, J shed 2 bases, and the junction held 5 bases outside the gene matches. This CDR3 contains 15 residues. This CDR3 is CASSPYSGGQETQYF. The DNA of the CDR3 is TGCGCCAGCAGCCCCTATAGCGGGGGACAAGAGACCCAGTACTTC.

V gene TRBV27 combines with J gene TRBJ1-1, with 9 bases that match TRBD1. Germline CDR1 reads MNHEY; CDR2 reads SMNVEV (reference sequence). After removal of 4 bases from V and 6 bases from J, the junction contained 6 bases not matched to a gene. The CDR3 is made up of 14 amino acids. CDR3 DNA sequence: TGTGCCAGCAGTTCCGGACAGGGGTTCGCTGAAGCTTTCTTT. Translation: CASSSGQGFAEAFF.

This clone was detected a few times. The CDR3 DNA reads TGCGCCAGCAGCTTCGATAATTCACCCCTCCACTTT. It yields the protein CASSFDNSPLHF. This sequence joins TRBV5-1 and TRBJ1-6; D unresolved. The CDR3 runs 12 residues. Germline V gene sequence: CDR1 SGHRS, CDR2 YFSETQ. V lost 2 bases, J lost 5 bases, and 2 bases lay in between.

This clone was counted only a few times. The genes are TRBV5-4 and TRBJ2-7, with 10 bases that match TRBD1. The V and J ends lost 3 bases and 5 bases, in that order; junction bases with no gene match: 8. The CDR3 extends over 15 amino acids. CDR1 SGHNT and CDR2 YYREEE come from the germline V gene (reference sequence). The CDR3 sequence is CASSSRTGGEHEQYV. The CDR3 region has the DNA TGTGCCAGCAGCTCAAGGACAGGGGGGGAACACGAGCAGTACGTC.

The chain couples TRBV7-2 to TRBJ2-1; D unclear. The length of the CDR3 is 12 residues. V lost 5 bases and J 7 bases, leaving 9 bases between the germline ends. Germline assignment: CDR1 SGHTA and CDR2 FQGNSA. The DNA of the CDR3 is TGTGCCAGCAGCCCCGGTCTAAATGAGCAGTTCTTC. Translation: CASSPGLNEQFF. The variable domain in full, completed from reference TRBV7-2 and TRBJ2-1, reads GAGVSQSPSNKVTEKGKDVELRCDPISGHTALYWYRQSLGQGLEFLIYFQGNSAPDKSGLPSDRFSAERTGGSVSTLTIQRTQQEDSAVYLCASSPGLNEQFFGPGTRLTVL.

CDR3 protein: CASSQSLLQETQYF. DNA for the CDR3: TGTGCCAGCAGCCAGTCACTACTCCAAGAGACCCAGTACTTC. V usage is TRBV14 and J usage is TRBJ2-5; D ambiguous. The CDR3 is 14 amino acids. Germline CDR1 and CDR2: SGHDN and FVKESK. Trimming removed 3 bases at V and 1 base at J, with 9 bases between.

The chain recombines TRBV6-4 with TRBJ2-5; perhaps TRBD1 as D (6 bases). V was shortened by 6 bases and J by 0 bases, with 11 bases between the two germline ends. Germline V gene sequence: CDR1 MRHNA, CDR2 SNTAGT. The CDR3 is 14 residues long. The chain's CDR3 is CASSPTGNQETQYF. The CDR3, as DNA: TGTGCCAGCAGCCCTACAGGGAACCAAGAGACCCAGTACTTC.

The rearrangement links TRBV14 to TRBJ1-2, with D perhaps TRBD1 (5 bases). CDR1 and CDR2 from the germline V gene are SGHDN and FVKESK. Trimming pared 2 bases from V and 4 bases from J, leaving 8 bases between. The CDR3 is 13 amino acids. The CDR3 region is CASSQMGLYGYTF. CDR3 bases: TGTGCCAGCAGCCAAATGGGGCTCTATGGCTACACCTTC.

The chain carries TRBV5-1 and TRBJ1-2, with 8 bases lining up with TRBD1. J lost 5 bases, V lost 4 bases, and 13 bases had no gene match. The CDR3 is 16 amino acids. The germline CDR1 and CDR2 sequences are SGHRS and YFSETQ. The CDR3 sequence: CASSPGLGQVYYGYTF. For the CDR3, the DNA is TGCGCCAGCAGCCCTGGACTGGGACAGGTATATTATGGCTACACCTTC.

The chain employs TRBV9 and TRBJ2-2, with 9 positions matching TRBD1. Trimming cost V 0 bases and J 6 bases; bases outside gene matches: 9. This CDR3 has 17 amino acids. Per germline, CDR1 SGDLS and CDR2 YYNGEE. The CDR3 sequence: CASSVEVGTGQAGELFF. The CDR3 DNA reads TGTGCCAGCAGCGTAGAGGTGGGGACAGGGCAAGCCGGGGAGCTGTTTTTT.

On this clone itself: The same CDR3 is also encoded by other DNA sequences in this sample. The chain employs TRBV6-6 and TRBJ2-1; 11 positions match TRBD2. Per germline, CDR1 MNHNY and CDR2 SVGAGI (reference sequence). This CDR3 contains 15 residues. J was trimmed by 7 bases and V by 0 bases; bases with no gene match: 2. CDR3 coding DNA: TGTGCCAGCAGTTACTCCCGACTAGCGGGGAATGAGCAGTTCTTC. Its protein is CASSYSRLAGNEQFF.

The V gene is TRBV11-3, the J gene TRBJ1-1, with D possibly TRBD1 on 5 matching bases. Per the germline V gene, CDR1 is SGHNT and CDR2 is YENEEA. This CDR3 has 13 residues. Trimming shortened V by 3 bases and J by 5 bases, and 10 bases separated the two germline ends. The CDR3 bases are TGTGCCAGCAGCTTTCGGGGGGGTACTGAAGCTTTCTTT. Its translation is CASSFRGGTEAFF.

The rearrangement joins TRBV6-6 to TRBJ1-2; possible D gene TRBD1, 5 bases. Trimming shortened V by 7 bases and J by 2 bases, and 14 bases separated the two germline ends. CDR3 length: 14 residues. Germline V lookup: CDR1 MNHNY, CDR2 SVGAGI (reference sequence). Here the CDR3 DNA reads TGTGCCAGCATATCGCGACAGTTCAACTATGGCTACACCTTC. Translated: CASISRQFNYGYTF.